These 16 T cell receptor beta chains were sequenced from one sample in a study of T-cell reconstitution after alpha-beta-depleted transplantation in children. Unique molecular identifiers were incorporated during preparation of the TCRbeta library. Via MiXCR, TCRdb re-called the PCR reads, giving one row per CDR3 protein. Counted here are approximately 290,000 distinct CDR3 sequences, around a tenth occurring once; the ten biggest clones make up about 20%. The sequenced sample was peripheral blood, obtained 180 days after TCRalphabeta/CD19-depleted stem cell transplant. The receptors derive from a male patient aged 2-10 years who had a stem cell transplant for chronic granulomatous disease, so the T cells may come from the graft donor.

This clonotype was picked up one time. A much larger clone sits a single nucleotide away, making a read error possible. This chain uses TRBV20-1 with TRBJ2-5; the D gene is possibly TRBD1 (5 bases). The germline V gene encodes CDR1 DFQATT and CDR2 SNEGSKA (reference sequence). Trimming removed 6 bases from V and 5 bases from J, with 22 bases in between. CDR3 size: 15 residues. DNA of the CDR3: TGCAGTGCGAACCCGTTGACCTTAGGGGTTGAGACCCAGTACTTC. Translation: CSANPLTLGVETQYF.

V is TRBV3-1 and J is TRBJ2-1; no reliable D call. The germline V gene encodes CDR1 LGHDT and CDR2 YNNKEL (reference sequence). The V end was cut by 7 bases, the J end by 3 bases, with 19 bases between. This CDR3 comprises 16 residues. The CDR3 DNA sequence: TGTGCCAGCACCCATACTTCCGGGTCTTACTACAATGAGCAGTTCTTC. Its translation: CASTHTSGSYYNEQFF.

This chain uses TRBV7-9 with TRBJ2-7, with D perhaps TRBD2 (7 bases). Germline CDR1 reads SEHNR; CDR2 reads FQNEAQ (reference sequence). Trimming stripped 8 bases from V and 7 bases from J, with 18 bases between. The CDR3 contains 13 residues. The CDR3 region is CASSPGGRSEQYF. In DNA, the CDR3 is TGTGCCAGCTCGCCCGGGGGGCGCTCGGAGCAGTACTTC.

This clonotype has at least ten counts. The chain uses TRBV20-1 and TRBJ2-7; D ambiguous. Germline values: CDR1 DFQATT, CDR2 SNEGSKA (reference sequence). V shed 1 base and J shed 0 bases, with 10 bases lying between them. CDR3 length equals 14 residues. CDR3 region: CSARGRRNSYEQYF. In DNA, the CDR3 is TGCAGTGCTAGAGGTCGTCGGAACTCCTACGAGCAGTACTTC.

This clonotype has ten or more counts. This chain links TRBV29-1 with TRBJ2-3; maybe TRBD2 (5 bases). CDR3 size: 13 residues. V gave up 2 bases and J gave up 2 bases, with 8 bases separating them. Looked up from germline, CDR1 is SQVTM and CDR2 is ANQGSEA. The CDR3 DNA reads as TGCAGCGTTGAAAATAGCGCCACAGATACGCAGTATTTT. This gives the protein CSVENSATDTQYF.

This clonotype came up many times. This chain uses TRBV7-9 with TRBJ2-7; a weak D match, TRBD1 (6 bases). V was shortened by 4 bases and J by 1 base, with 11 bases between the two germline ends. The CDR3 loop spans 14 amino acids. CDR1 and CDR2 from the germline V gene are SEHNR and FQNEAQ (reference sequence). The CDR3 DNA sequence: TGTGCCAGCAGCTCCGGACAGAAGTCCTACGAGCAGTACTTC. It translates to CASSSGQKSYEQYF.

This clonotype was counted many times. The chain uses TRBV20-1 and TRBJ2-5; 13 nucleotides align to TRBD2. The V gene end was trimmed by 5 bases and the J gene end by 2 bases; junction bases not matched to a gene: 2. Germline lookup yields CDR1 DFQATT and CDR2 SNEGSKA (reference sequence). The CDR3 sequence is 14 residues long. CDR3 coding DNA: TGCAGTGCTTGGACTAGCGGGAGACAAGAGACCCAGTACTTC. Translated, it gives CSAWTSGRQETQYF.

This clonotype was picked up many times. This CDR3 is CASSLAGLAPFF. DNA of the CDR3: TGTGCCAGCAGCCTCGCTGGACTAGCCCCCTTCTTC. The rearrangement uses TRBV7-2 and TRBJ2-1; 8 positions agree with TRBD2. The V and J ends lost 5 bases and 16 bases, in that order; junction bases with no gene match: 10. The CDR3 contains 12 residues. Germline V gene lookup returns CDR1 SGHTA and CDR2 FQGNSA.

This clonotype was seen at least ten times. The chain couples TRBV4-2 to TRBJ2-3, with TRBD1 identical over 10 bases. CDR1 and CDR2 (germline): LGHNA, YNFKEQ. With 7 bases clipped from V and 2 bases from J, the junction kept 6 bases outside the gene matches. The CDR3 totals 15 residues. The chain's CDR3 is CASNRDRGNTDTQYF. The CDR3 DNA is TGTGCCAGCAACCGGGACAGGGGAAACACAGATACGCAGTATTTT.

In this sample, this clonotype turned up many times. This rearrangement joins TRBV12-3 or TRBV12-4 to TRBJ2-4, with D perhaps matching TRBD2 (7 bases). The V and J ends lost 1 base and 3 bases respectively, with 16 bases between them. The CDR3 sequence is 17 residues long. CDR3 nucleotides: TGTGCCAGCAGTTTAGTGTCGGGGGGACAAGTCAAAAACATTCAGTACTTC. Its protein product is CASSLVSGGQVKNIQYF.

This clonotype came up many times. The chain links TRBV29-1 to TRBJ1-2, with a weak D call TRBD1 (5 bases). Trimming took 4 bases from V and 4 from J, leaving 7 bases between them. CDR3 length: 11 amino acids. Germline V gene lookup returns CDR1 SQVTM and CDR2 ANQGSEA. CDR3 in DNA: TGCAGCGTTGGACAGTCCTATGGCTACACCTTC. This codes for CSVGQSYGYTF.

This clonotype has at least ten counts. The chain joins TRBV11-2 to TRBJ2-2; 7 bases match TRBD2. From germline, CDR1 is SGHAT and CDR2 FQNNGV. The CDR3 is 14 residues long. The junction had 6 bases not matched to a gene; V was cut back by 4 bases and J by 7 bases. CDR3 nucleotide sequence: TGTGCCAGCAGCTCTCGGACTAGTCTCGGGGAGCTGTTTTTT. Its protein is CASSSRTSLGELFF.

In its sample, this clonotype was seen many times. This chain connects TRBV7-3 to TRBJ2-1; a weak D match, TRBD2 (7 bases). Per germline, CDR1 SGHTA and CDR2 FQGTGA. V was clipped by 3 bases and J by 7 bases, with 10 bases between them. There are 13 residues in the CDR3. The CDR3 here is CASSFAGANEQFF. Here the CDR3 DNA reads TGTGCCAGCAGCTTTGCGGGGGCAAATGAGCAGTTCTTC.

The rearrangement links TRBV20-1 to TRBJ2-6; D possibly corresponds to TRBD1 (6 bases). Trimming stripped 3 bases from V and 0 bases from J, with 18 bases between. The CDR3 runs 18 residues. CDR1 is DFQATT, CDR2 SNEGSKA, per germline (reference sequence). In nucleotides, the CDR3 is TGCAGTGCTAGGCTTTCGGGACACTCCTTCTCTGGGGCCAACGTCCTGACTTTC. Translated, it gives CSARLSGHSFSGANVLTF.

Ten or more counts support this clonotype. The CDR3 DNA sequence: TGCGCCAGCAGCCAGGGACTAGCGGACAACACCGGGGAGCTGTTTTTT. Translated, it gives CASSQGLADNTGELFF. The genes are TRBV4-1 and TRBJ2-2; 11 bases match TRBD2. J gave up 2 bases and V 3 bases, and 2 bases lay outside the gene matches. The germline V gene has CDR1 MGHRA and CDR2 YSYEKL. The CDR3 is 16 amino acids.

About this clonotype: This may stem from a read error, because a much larger clone lies one nucleotide away. The chain couples TRBV29-1 to TRBJ2-7; D possibly matches TRBD1 or TRBD2 (5 bases each). The V end was cut by 5 bases, the J end by 5 bases, with 16 bases between. CDR1 and CDR2 (germline): SQVTM, ANQGSEA. The CDR3 totals 13 residues. The CDR3: CSVSGTLNHEQYF. CDR3 sequence (DNA): TGCAGCGTTTCCGGGACCCTCAACCACGAGCAGTACTTC.